Listed below are T cell receptor beta chains from one sample, sequenced in a study of shared clonotypes between healthy human individuals. Profiled with immunoSEQ multiplex PCR; TCRdb holds only in-frame clones, not every one. The data hold some 2,100,000 clones, with about 93% observed a single time. The sample comprised naive CD8+ T cells from PBMCs. The receptors here all came from a man younger than 35 in good health. Some clones in this sample may be carry-over from other donors' samples. The CDR3 runs from the conserved cysteine through the conserved F or W. Fields, in order: V gene, J gene, clone size, D gene, CDR3 protein, CDR3 DNA. A D gene is named only where the DNA matches it firmly. Not all rows give a size; the values are once, few, many and, for expanded clones, a class.

TRBV7-9	TRBJ2-1	NA	TRBD2	CANLPTSGEEQFF	TGTGCCAACCTCCCCACTAGCGGGGAGGAGCAGTTCTTC
TRBV27	TRBJ2-2	NA	NA	CASSLIGQRGSTGELFF	TGTGCCAGCAGTTTAATCGGACAGCGGGGTAGCACCGGGGAGCTGTTTTTT
TRBV2	TRBJ1-2	NA	NA	CASGPGYRHSNYGYTF	TGTGCCAGCGGCCCCGGATACCGACACTCTAACTATGGCTACACCTTC
TRBV15	TRBJ2-1	NA	TRBD2	CATSRGGLAGGIYNEQFF	TGTGCCACCAGCAGAGGTGGACTAGCGGGAGGTATCTACAATGAGCAGTTCTTC
TRBV13	TRBJ2-3	NA	TRBD2	CASSLKREARTDTQYF	TGTGCCAGCAGCCTAAAGCGGGAGGCCCGCACAGATACGCAGTATTTT
TRBV28	TRBJ2-7	NA	NA	CASSYRALEQYF	TGTGCCAGCAGCTACAGGGCCTTAGAGCAGTACTTC
TRBV6-6	TRBJ2-1	NA	TRBD2	CASSRLAGGGNNEQFF	TGTGCCAGCAGTCGACTAGCGGGAGGTGGGAACAATGAGCAGTTCTTC
TRBV27	TRBJ1-2	once	NA	CASSLSAGTGNYGYTF	TGTGCCAGCAGTTTATCCGCCGGTACAGGGAACTATGGCTACACCTTC
TRBV4-1	TRBJ2-1	once	TRBD1	CASSLPRGQGAPSYNEQFF	TGCGCCAGCAGCCTCCCCCGGGGACAGGGGGCCCCCTCCTACAATGAGCAGTTCTTC
TRBV7-2	TRBJ2-5	NA	NA	CASSFISQETQYF	TGTGCCAGCAGCTTTATTAGCCAAGAGACCCAGTACTTC
TRBV7-9	TRBJ2-6	NA	NA	CASSSTRTTGANVLTF	TGTGCCAGCAGCTCGACAAGAACGACTGGGGCCAACGTCCTGACTTTC
TRBV7-8	TRBJ1-3	NA	NA	CASSPRAGRGNTIYF	TGTGCCAGCAGCCCGCGGGCGGGACGTGGAAACACCATATATTTT
TRBV7-8	TRBJ2-3	NA	TRBD2	CASSPGTSGSLDTQYF	TGTGCCAGCAGCCCCGGGACTAGCGGGAGTCTAGATACGCAGTATTTT
TRBV5-6	TRBJ2-1	NA	NA	CASSHETYNEQFF	TGTGCCAGCAGCCATGAAACCTACAATGAGCAGTTCTTC
TRBV28	TRBJ2-7	NA	NA	CASSFPGRGSAEQYF	TGTGCCAGCAGTTTCCCCGGGCGGGGTTCGGCCGAGCAGTACTTC
TRBV2	TRBJ1-3	NA	TRBD1	CASRRTGGTGNTIYF	TGTGCCAGCAGGAGAACAGGGGGCACTGGAAACACCATATATTTT
TRBV6-5	TRBJ2-1	NA	NA	CASGVTSYNEQFF	TGTGCCAGCGGGGTAACGAGCTACAATGAGCAGTTCTTC
TRBV27	TRBJ2-7	NA	NA	CASSARDGAYEQYF	TGTGCCAGCAGTGCGCGGGACGGTGCCTACGAGCAGTACTTC
TRBV27	TRBJ2-1	NA	NA	CASSTKGWGLDNEQFF	TGTGCCAGCAGTACTAAGGGGTGGGGATTGGACAATGAGCAGTTCTTC
TRBV15	TRBJ2-1	NA	NA	CATSRDLANEQFF	TGTGCCACCAGCAGAGATTTGGCCAATGAGCAGTTCTTC
TRBV27	TRBJ2-3	NA	TRBD2	CASSLQRRLARTDTQYF	TGTGCCAGCAGTTTACAGAGGCGACTAGCCCGTACAGATACGCAGTATTTT
TRBV6-5	TRBJ2-2	NA	NA	CASSYRVTGELFF	TGTGCCAGCAGTTACCGTGTTACCGGGGAGCTGTTTTTT